The next 27 T cell receptor beta chains were all read from a single sample in a study of T cells in women clearing cervical HPV infection. Only in-frame clones appear in the TCRdb table, and some are missing; sequencing was by immunoSEQ multiplex PCR. Its listing shows about 36,000 clones. The sample comprised blood buffy coat. These receptors were taken from a woman aged 18 to 75 with a cervical HPV16 infection that either progressed to CIN3+ or cleared (not recorded which).

On this clone itself: The sequenced fragment ends 3 residues before the CDR3 boundary, so the rest is inferred from the germline J gene. V is TRBV7-6 and J is TRBJ2-1, with D maybe TRBD2 (5 bases). The germline V gene encodes CDR1 SGHVS and CDR2 FNYEAQ. This CDR3 contains 13 residues. V lost 4 bases and J lost 9, with 13 bases in between. Partial CDR3 DNA: TGTGCCAGCAGCTCAAGAGGGTTAGGTGAG. This gives the protein CASSSRGLGE. The whole CDR3 reads CASSSRGLGEQFF.

Worth noting for this clone: The CDR3 end falls 3 residues outside the read, so it is completed with the germline J gene. This chain uses TRBV11-3 with TRBJ2-5; 9 positions match TRBD2. CDR3 size: 15 residues. The junction had 12 bases not matched to a gene; V was cut back by 8 bases and J by 5 bases. Germline V lookup: CDR1 SGHNT, CDR2 YENEEA. The CDR3 sequence is CASYGLVAGGETQYF. The CDR3 DNA, read in part, is TGTGCCAGCTACGGACTAGTCGCGGGGGGGGAGACC. The full variable domain, completed using reference TRBV11-3 and TRBJ2-5, is EAGVVQSPRYKIIEKKQPVAFWCNPISGHNTLYWYLQNLGQGPELLIRYENEEAVDDSQLPKDRFSAERLKGVDSTLKIQPAELGDSAVYLCASYGLVAGGETQYFGPGTRLLVL.

Concerning this clone: The observed sequence ends 3 residues before the CDR3 terminus, with the missing tail filled in from the germline J gene. The chain is built from TRBV2 and TRBJ2-5; possibly TRBD1 for D (6 bases). There are 14 residues in the CDR3. With 6 bases removed from V and 5 bases from J, the gap between germline ends came to 16 bases. The germline V gene has CDR1 SNHLY and CDR2 FYNNEI. CDR3 region: CASRDGAGAETQYF. The CDR3 DNA, read in part, is TGTGCCAGCAGGGATGGGGCAGGGGCTGAGACC.

Comment on this clone: The read ends 3 residues shy of where the CDR3 ends; the end is completed using the germline J gene. This chain connects TRBV18 to TRBJ1-1; D not resolved. The CDR3 is 14 residues long. The V gene's germline CDR1 is KGHSH and CDR2 LQKENI. The V end was cut by 2 bases, the J end by 5 bases, with 12 bases between. The CDR3 bases that were read are TGTGCCAGCTCACCAGGTCGGGGAGAGACTGAA. Translating it yields CASSPGRGETE. The full CDR3 protein reads CASSPGRGETEAFF.

Of note for this clone: The missing CDR3 end, 3 residues past where the read stops, is filled in from the germline J gene. The chain joins TRBV28 to TRBJ2-2; 7 bases are a match to TRBD2. CDR3 length: 18 residues. After removal of 7 bases from V and 2 bases from J, the junction contained 16 bases not matched to a gene. Germline V CDR1 and CDR2: MDHEN, SYDVKM. CDR3: CASTKSERDPENTGELFF. The DNA read from the CDR3 is TGTGCCAGCACTAAAAGCGAGCGGGATCCGGAAAACACCGGGGAG. Together with reference TRBV28 and TRBJ2-2, the CDR3 gives the full variable domain: DVKVTQSSRYLVKRTGEKVFLECVQDMDHENMFWYRQDPGLGLRLIYFSYDVKMKEKGDIPEGYSVSREKKERFSLILESASTNQTSMYLCASTKSERDPENTGELFFGEGSRLTVL.

A word on this clone: The read stops 3 residues short of the end of the CDR3; the missing end is completed from the germline J gene. The rearrangement uses TRBV7-2 and TRBJ2-1; D gene unclear. Per the germline V gene, CDR1 is SGHTA and CDR2 is FQGNSA. This CDR3 has 11 residues. Trimming shortened V by 4 bases and J by 8 bases, and 6 bases separated the two germline ends. The DNA read from the CDR3 is TGTGCCAGCAGCTCACAGCATGAG. Its translation: CASSSQHE. The whole CDR3 protein is CASSSQHEQFF.

As for this clone: Read coverage stops 3 residues before the CDR3 terminus; the germline J gene supplies the remainder. The chain joins TRBV5-1 to TRBJ2-7; 7 bases fit TRBD1. The germline V gene encodes CDR1 SGHRS and CDR2 YFSETQ. This CDR3 region has 15 residues. V dropped 2 bases and J dropped 2; count of bases not matched to a gene: 7. Incomplete CDR3 DNA: TGCGCCAGCAGCTTCGACAGGGAATTAGCCTACGAG. It encodes CASSFDRELAYE. Given in full, the CDR3 is CASSFDRELAYEQYF.

In regard to this clone: The missing CDR3 end, 3 residues past where the read stops, is filled in from the germline J gene. V is TRBV20-1 and J is TRBJ2-7, with 10 nucleotides matching TRBD1. The CDR3 is 13 amino acids. The trim removed 3 bases at V and 3 bases at J, leaving 2 bases unmatched. Germline V lookup: CDR1 DFQATT, CDR2 SNEGSKA (reference sequence). Partial CDR3 DNA: TGCAGTGCTAGGGGGACAGGGGACTACGAG. It translates to CSARGTGDYE. The entire CDR3 protein reads CSARGTGDYEQYF.

For this clone: With the read ending 3 residues before the CDR3 end, the germline J gene is used to fill in that end. The gene calls are TRBV2 and TRBJ2-6; 7 bases line up with TRBD1. Trimming at V came to 5 bases and at J to 2 bases, leaving 6 bases not matched to a gene. The CDR3 has 16 residues. Germline CDR1 reads SNHLY; CDR2 reads FYNNEI. CDR3 protein: CASSKGASTGANVLTF. The CDR3 bases that were read are TGTGCCAGCAGTAAGGGGGCATCGACTGGGGCCAACGTC.

Notes on this clone: The CDR3 end is not reached by the read, which stops 3 residues before it; the germline J gene fills it in. The genes are TRBV20-1 and TRBJ1-2; D may be TRBD1 (5 bases). Trimming left V 6 bases short and J 5 bases short, with 13 bases between. Germline V gene data show CDR1 as DFQATT and CDR2 as SNEGSKA (reference sequence). CDR3 length: 12 residues. The CDR3 DNA, read in part, is TGCAGTGCCCCGGACGGGGGGTATGGC. Translation gives CSAPDGGYG. The full CDR3 protein is CSAPDGGYGYTF.

In the case of this clone: The CDR3 goes on 3 residues after the read ends, and that part is filled in from the germline J gene. The chain joins TRBV6-2 or TRBV6-3 to TRBJ2-3, with 7 bases identical to TRBD1. Per the germline V gene, CDR1 is MNHEY and CDR2 is SVGEGT. The V gene end was trimmed by 6 bases and the J gene end by 2 bases; junction bases not matched to a gene: 8. The CDR3 is made up of 15 amino acids. The CDR3 loop is CASSHRTGYTDTQYF. CDR3 bases read: TGTGCCAGCAGCCACCGGACAGGATACACAGATACG.

By frequency, this clone registers medium-sized (0.01 to 0.1%). The missing CDR3 end, 3 residues past where the read stops, is filled in from the germline J gene. The chain links TRBV18 to TRBJ2-1; maybe TRBD1 (5 bases). The CDR3 is 14 amino acids. Germline CDR1 is KGHSH and CDR2 is LQKENI. Deletions cut 2 bases from V and 8 bases from J, with 13 bases between. The DNA read from the CDR3 is TGTGCCAGCTCACCAGGCAGGGATTACCATGAG. It codes for CASSPGRDYHE. The complete CDR3 reads CASSPGRDYHEQFF.

Notes on this clone: The CDR3 end lies 3 residues beyond the end of the read and is filled in from the germline J gene. V gene TRBV10-1 combines with J gene TRBJ1-5, with D tentatively TRBD1 (6 bases). Germline assignment: CDR1 WNHNN and CDR2 SYGVQD (reference sequence). V shed 6 bases and J shed 4 bases, with 19 bases lying between them. The CDR3 extends over 16 amino acids. The CDR3 bases that were read are TGCGCCAGCAGGGGGACACCCGAGGACCCGAATCAGCCC. It specifies CASRGTPEDPNQP. The whole CDR3 sequence reads CASRGTPEDPNQPQHF.

On this clone: With the read ending 3 residues before the CDR3 end, the germline J gene is used to fill in that end. This chain uses TRBV3-1 (or the pseudogene TRBV3-2) with TRBJ2-3; a weak D match, TRBD2 (6 bases). The CDR3 runs to 15 residues. Germline V gene lookup returns CDR1 LGHDT and CDR2 YNNKEL (reference sequence). The V end lost 4 bases, the J end lost 1 base, and 12 bases lay between the germline ends. CDR3 protein: CASSPLASGTDTQYF. The CDR3 DNA, read in part, is TGTGCCAGCAGCCCGCTAGCGTCTGGCACAGATACG.

Comment on this clone: The read comes to an end 3 residues before the CDR3 does, leaving the germline J gene to fill in the end. V is TRBV2 and J is TRBJ2-3; 8 bases map to TRBD1. V lost 8 bases and J lost 4; bases outside the gene matches: 14. CDR1 and CDR2 (germline): SNHLY, FYNNEI. This CDR3 spans 16 amino acids. This chain's CDR3 is CASDPLARGLADTQYF. The covered CDR3 bases are TGTGCCAGCGACCCCCTTGCCAGGGGGCTTGCAGATACG.

For this clone: The read gets to within 3 residues of the CDR3 end, and the germline J gene fills in the rest. V is TRBV6-2 or TRBV6-3 and J is TRBJ2-7; weak D call: TRBD2 (5 bases). Trimming removed 7 bases at V and 3 bases at J, with 19 bases between. The CDR3 length is 15 residues. Germline V gene lookup returns CDR1 MNHEY and CDR2 SVGEGT. The CDR3 here is CASTRGWSGLYEQYF. Incomplete CDR3 DNA: TGTGCCAGCACCCGCGGGTGGTCTGGCCTCTACGAG.

Of note for this clone: The missing CDR3 end, 3 residues past where the read stops, is filled in from the germline J gene. The rearrangement uses TRBV6-2 or TRBV6-3 and TRBJ1-5, with D unresolved. The CDR3 length is 14 residues. Germline CDR1 reads MNHEY; CDR2 reads SVGEGT. Deletions cut 0 bases from V and 1 base from J, with 4 bases between. The CDR3 region is CASSYSGSNQPQHF. CDR3 bases read: TGTGCCAGCAGTTACTCAGGGAGCAATCAGCCC.

In regard to this clone: The read comes to an end 3 residues before the CDR3 does, leaving the germline J gene to fill in the end. J is TRBJ2-7 and V is TRBV6-1; possible D gene TRBD1, 5 bases. Germline CDR1 is MNHNS and CDR2 is SASEGT. Trimming shortened V by 2 bases and J by 5 bases, and 16 bases separated the two germline ends. The CDR3 is 15 amino acids. The CDR3 DNA, read in part, is TGTGCCAGCAGTGAATGGGCAGGGCTAGGGGACGAG. Encoded protein: CASSEWAGLGDE. The whole CDR3 region reads CASSEWAGLGDEQYF.

On this clone itself: The DNA ends 3 residues before the CDR3 does, and the rest of the CDR3 is filled in from the germline J gene. The V and J genes are TRBV12-3 or TRBV12-4 and TRBJ1-1; TRBD1 aligns across 7 bases. The CDR3 loop spans 16 amino acids. J lost 0 bases, V lost 7 bases, and 11 bases had no gene match. CDR3 loop: CASNRQGPVMNTEAFF. The covered CDR3 bases are TGTGCCAGCAATCGACAGGGACCGGTGATGAACACTGAA.

Concerning this clone: The read ends 3 residues shy of where the CDR3 ends; the end is completed using the germline J gene. The chain couples TRBV18 to TRBJ1-4, with TRBD1 as a possible D gene (5 bases). The ends were cut back, 2 bases at V and 1 base at J, with 8 bases in the middle. Germline CDR1 KGHSH, CDR2 LQKENI. This CDR3 contains 15 residues. The CDR3 loop reads CASSPSGLTNEKLFF. Incomplete CDR3 DNA: TGTGCCAGCTCACCATCAGGGTTAACTAATGAAAAA.

Concerning this clone itself: The observed sequence ends 3 residues before the CDR3 terminus, with the missing tail filled in from the germline J gene. The genes are TRBV2 and TRBJ1-5, with TRBD1 as a possible D gene (5 bases). This CDR3 spans 16 amino acids. Trimming stripped 2 bases from V and 1 base from J, with 12 bases between. Germline-derived CDR1 and CDR2 are SNHLY and FYNNEI. The CDR3 bases that were read are TGTGCCAGCAGTGAAAGGACCCCAGGGAGCAATCAGCCC. Translation: CASSERTPGSNQP. The complete CDR3 reads CASSERTPGSNQPQHF.

With regard to this clone: The CDR3 end lies 3 residues beyond the end of the read and is filled in from the germline J gene. This chain uses TRBV5-1 with TRBJ2-5, with 13 positions matching TRBD2. This CDR3 is built from 19 residues. Per the germline V gene, CDR1 is SGHRS and CDR2 is YFSETQ. With 2 bases clipped from V and 0 bases from J, the junction kept 10 bases outside the gene matches. The CDR3 loop reads CASSFTRTSGRGYQETQYF. The sequenced CDR3 bases are TGCGCCAGCAGCTTTACTCGGACTAGCGGGAGAGGGTACCAAGAGACC.

Concerning this clone itself: Read data end 3 residues before the CDR3 end; the end is taken from the germline J gene. The chain employs TRBV20-1 and TRBJ2-5, with D perhaps TRBD2 (7 bases). Germline V gene data show CDR1 as DFQATT and CDR2 as SNEGSKA (reference sequence). This CDR3 is built from 16 residues. V was pared by 3 bases and J by 2 bases, with 19 bases between. The chain's CDR3 is CSARGAGGSLQETQYF. CDR3 DNA (partial): TGCAGTGCTAGGGGGGCCGGCGGGAGCCTACAAGAGACC.

Details on this clone: The read halts 3 residues ahead of the CDR3 end, with the missing end drawn from the germline J gene. This sequence joins TRBV20-1 and TRBJ2-7; D uncertain. The CDR3 has 11 residues. CDR1 and CDR2 from the germline V gene are DFQATT and SNEGSKA (reference sequence). V dropped 5 bases and J dropped 6 bases, with 11 bases sitting between them. CDR3 region: CSAGTDGEQYF. CDR3 DNA (partial): TGCAGTGCTGGTACAGATGGCGAG.

Concerning this clone itself: The read terminates 3 residues before the CDR3 end, so the remaining end is supplied by the germline J gene. V gene TRBV7-3 combines with J gene TRBJ2-7, with D tentatively TRBD2 (6 bases). CDR1 is SGHTA and CDR2 is FQGTGA in the germline V gene. Trimming left V 2 bases short and J 3 bases short, with 11 bases between. The CDR3 contains 14 residues. CDR3 DNA (partial): TGTGCCAGCAGCTTAGGCGGAGCGGGCTACGAG. It is translated as CASSLGGAGYE. In full, the CDR3 is CASSLGGAGYEQYF.

Worth noting for this clone: The read halts 3 residues ahead of the CDR3 end, with the missing end drawn from the germline J gene. The chain has TRBV6-2 or TRBV6-3 and TRBJ2-7; 9 bases fit TRBD1. Germline CDR1 MNHEY, CDR2 SVGEGT. The CDR3 is 15 amino acids. The V and J ends lost 6 bases and 2 bases, in that order; junction bases with no gene match: 8. CDR3 DNA (partial): TGTGCCAGCAGCCGGGGGACAGGGCTCGCCTACGAG. It yields the protein CASSRGTGLAYE. The CDR3, in full, reads CASSRGTGLAYEQYF.

Note on this clone: The read halts 3 residues ahead of the CDR3 end, with the missing end drawn from the germline J gene. The rearrangement links TRBV6-1 to TRBJ1-5; possibly TRBD1 for D (5 bases). Per germline, CDR1 MNHNS and CDR2 SASEGT. Trimming cost V 3 bases and J 4 bases, with 7 bases left between them. This CDR3 has 13 residues. CDR3 DNA (partial): TGTGCCAGCAGTGAGGGGCAGAATCAGCCC. Translation: CASSEGQNQP. The full CDR3 sequence reads CASSEGQNQPQHF.